This record covers a single T cell receptor (beta chain). It lacks a known antigen. Per-base qualities were not stored, and no clone one base away is much larger. Libraries were made using the immunoSEQ multiplex PCR assay. For the multiplex PCR, a mixture combining 60 forward primers for TCR Vbeta segments and 13 reverse primers for TCR Jbeta segments was used. The CDR3 region of rearranged TCR beta genes was amplified from genomic DNA with a multiplex PCR assay. Amplified TCR beta libraries were sequenced as 87-base-pair reads on the Illumina HiSeq System. As for the authors' bioinformatics: In a later analysis, 77 million or so unique TCR beta chains were counted across the approximately 620 repertoires, and roughly 11 million of these chains were shared by at least two donors. Raw reads were error-corrected and collapsed into unique sequences by a nearest-neighbor algorithm in which closely related sequences were merged to remove PCR and sequencing errors. CDR3 sequences were aligned to IMGT reference sequences to assign V, D and J gene segments. For a sequence to be retained, a match of at least six nucleotides was required to both a V gene segment and a J gene segment. A rearrangement counted as productive if the CDR3 had no stop codons and remained in frame with V and J, and every other rearrangement counted as non-productive. CDR3 was defined according to IMGT convention as the region running from the second conserved V-encoded cysteine to the conserved J-encoded phenylalanine. The earlier analysis of approximately 590 of the donors excluded any sequence lacking an unambiguous match to a single V gene segment. An earlier analysis of approximately 590 of the donors called V segments functional above 56.7% productive rearrangements and segregating when the between-donor standard deviation exceeded 5%. A statistical classification framework was developed to diagnose cytomegalovirus status using the catalog of TCR beta chain sequences. In a later analysis, V and J genes were assigned by comparing TCR nucleotide sequences against IMGT/GENE-DB human TR gene sequences. Using the TCRdist pipeline, a later analysis assigned CDR3 sequences along with most-parsimonious VDJ recombination scenarios. In a later analysis, every TCR beta chain was defined by the combination of its CDR3 amino acid sequence and its V-gene family, and reads without a unique V-gene family were dropped. A later analysis removed 500 to 650 highly shared, low-generation-probability nucleotide sequences to deal with suspected cross-contamination and a sequencing artifact. For each public chain, a later analysis derived a clonal expansion index from normalized ranks of inferred template counts within each repertoire. In a later analysis, generation probabilities were computed with a VDJ recombination model fitted to out-of-frame rearrangements, and the resulting probabilities were checked against IGoR. A later analysis scored TCR-TCR, TCR-HLA and TCR-CMV co-occurrence with hypergeometric tests, applying a repertoire-size bias correction to TCR pairs. In a later analysis, false discovery rates were estimated by permuting HLA or CMV assignments 20 times. In a later analysis, co-occurring TCRs were grouped using DBSCAN, with TCRdist sequence similarity added in when clustering inside HLA-allele-positive subsets. For co-occurrence clustering, repertoires with fewer than 30,000 or more than 120,000 public chains were excluded, along with five or six repertoires with anomalous nucleotide sharing. TCRdb's version of the immuneACCESS table is confined to in-frame rearrangements and falls short of the full clone set. An unresolved V gene accounts for under half of the shortfall where checked; the remainder is of unknown origin. The DNA gave D and trimming, while V, J and clone size come from that table. The sample data list 150,000 to 200,000 clones, and 60% to 85% of these were observed just once. The top ten hold over 2.5% of the sample.

The cohort comprised 666 healthy bone marrow donors. Cohort members were all nominally healthy when sampled, although unrecorded immune exposures were likely present. The donor was CMV seronegative and belonged to the group of 350 or so seronegative cohort members. Every donor gave a peripheral blood sample, and the peripheral blood mononuclear cells from that sample were used for TCR beta sequencing. Genomic DNA was extracted from the blood cell samples with the Qiagen DNeasy Blood Extraction Kit. V ends up 2 bases short and J 5 bases short, with an unmatched junction base count of 7. The cysteine opens and the phenylalanine closes a CDR3 of 14 amino acids. The only DNA kept is the CDR3, 42 bases in frame from the first base. Reading the germline V gene (reference sequence) gives CDR1 GTSNPN and CDR2 SVGIG. The data stem from a study of cytomegalovirus exposure and HLA in healthy donors (dated by TCRdb to about 2017). A note on the overall study: An earlier analysis of some 600 of the donors reported over 250 Gb of sequence data and 100 million to 120 million unique TCR beta sequences obtained from about 200 million T cells. An early release that covered more than 550 HLA-typed donors contained about 300 gigabases of sequencing data and 65 million to 100 million unique TCR sequences. Among the approximately 420 genotyped donors, about 83% belonged to the genetic ancestry cluster associated with self-reported Caucasian donors. The study was designed to test whether signatures of past pathogen exposure could be identified by cataloging public T cell receptors. Using immunosequencing, the study profiled T cell repertoires from 550 to 750 subjects and related those repertoires to cytomegalovirus serostatus. A separate validation cohort of roughly 130 different subjects was used in addition to the 666-subject first cohort. High-throughput TCR immunosequencing, statistical association of individual TCRs with disease status, and machine learning were combined to predict cytomegalovirus infection status. A later analysis re-examined previously published TCR beta repertoires from 500 to 700 donors and added high-resolution HLA genotyping to investigate patterns of TCR occurrence. Rather than using new phenotypic data, the later analysis identified candidate immune exposures from TCR beta sequences and from how often those sequences occurred across donors. An earlier analysis of fewer than 750 of the donors used high-throughput TCR beta sequencing to judge whether each TCR beta V gene segment behaved as functional or pseudogenic. Donor age, sex, ethnicity and CMV serostatus were compiled together with the repertoire data. Genome-wide SNP genotypes for about 60% of the 666 donors were used in a later genetic analysis, which treated that subset as a discovery cohort. Every repertoire in the discovery cohort had been generated on one and the same sequencing platform. Both class I and class II loci were covered by HLA typing, at four-digit resolution. The number of donors typed differed by locus, with roughly 629-640 for A, B, C, DRB1 and DQB1, 522 for DQA1, over 600 for DPA1, and roughly 450 for DPB1. Several DR-DQ haplotypes were handled as single units for association and clustering because linkage in the cohort was strong. On average, roughly 250,000 unique TCR beta nucleotide sequences were sequenced per donor among roughly 430 genotyped donors of the cohort, with roughly 18% of those sequences being non-productive. Summary of the overall study and its limitations: According to a later analysis, TCR association rates differed among HLA loci, with DRB1 alleles showing the most associated TCRs and HLA-C alleles showing the fewest. Most TCR sequences were observed very rarely across donors, whereas some public TCRs were present in many individuals. A later analysis associated roughly 17,000 TCR beta sequences with specific HLA alleles at a false discovery rate of 0.05. Some IMGT-functional V segments, including TRBV6-2 and TRBV6-3, could not be told apart with the 87-base-pair reads, so those segments were excluded. The only immune exposure information available for the cohort was CMV serostatus. The authors suggested that the approach could potentially be extended to other disease states and immunological phenotypes. Only TCR beta chains were sequenced in this cohort, and the absence of alpha or paired-chain data limited detectable features. When HLA alleles, especially DR and DQ, strongly co-occurred, TCR associations were difficult to assign to individual alleles. The classifier was reported to diagnose cytomegalovirus status with high specificity and sensitivity in both the original and validation cohorts. Three of the identified cytomegalovirus-associated TCR beta chains were confirmed in vitro to be specific for cytomegalovirus antigens. In an earlier analysis of 587 of the donors, most TCR beta V segments were observed in productive rearrangements about 90% or about 30% of the time, broadly matching IMGT annotations. Because counts were too low, roughly 17 rarely observed V segments, including chromosome 9 orphons, were left out of the earlier analysis of a few hundred of the donors. A later analysis found that most CMV-associated TCR beta chains appeared HLA-restricted, with HLA associations seemingly driven largely by CMV exposure. In the study, 164 TCR beta chains were listed as associated with cytomegalovirus. Compared with the roughly 700-donor mean, donors in an Asian-associated ancestry cluster had fewer N-insertions in productive TCRs, according to a later genetic analysis. A further reported finding was that TCR beta sequences accurately predicted the HLA-A and HLA-B alleles for most subjects in the first cohort. Because HLA typing was missing for some donors at each locus, association tests included only the typed subset. A cluster of highly shared sequence variants was judged likely to be a technical artifact of the sequencing pipeline. Correlated functional status among segregating V segments might reflect linkage disequilibrium, but an unknown experimental factor could not be ruled out. Presence/absence analyses assumed roughly uniform sequencing depth across donors, an assumption that may not hold. In a later analysis, HLA-associated TCR beta chains showed more clonal expansion and lower generation probabilities than non-associated chains that were equally common. Several of the top co-occurrence clusters appeared to be linked to parvovirus B19, influenza, CMV and Epstein-Barr virus, according to a later analysis. In a later genetic analysis, a missense DCLRE1C variant was associated with V-gene and J-gene trimming of TCR beta chains, and the association was replicated in an independent cohort.

The chain is encoded by TRBV30 joined to TRBJ2-7, with TRBD1 matching 9 junction bases. The sequence came from a male donor in good health and CMV-seronegative. Sequencing was performed on PBMCs. The bases read TGTGCCTGGAGTAGGGACAGGGTTGAGGACGAGCAGTACTTC. Its translation reads: CAWSRDRVEDEQYF.